This is a list of T cell receptor beta chains from one sample in a study of blood T cell repertoires in COVID-19. Clones were sequenced by immunoSEQ multiplex PCR, and TCRdb holds only the in-frame ones, with some missing. Found here are 350,000 to 400,000 clones, 70% to 90% of them singletons; the top ten hold just over 7%. Sequenced: peripheral blood. The source is a woman aged 55-70 years with COVID-19, enrolled during active disease. Both conserved end residues are part of each CDR3. The D gene is left open where the match is weak. A row's size may be missing; if present it is once, few, many or a size class.

clone_size,d_call,cdr3_length,v_call,j_call,cdr3_nt,cdr3_aa
NA,TRBD1,15,TRBV5-4,TRBJ2-2,TGTGCCAGCAGCCCCTGGACAGGGTCCACCGGGGAGCTGTTTTTT,CASSPWTGSTGELFF
once,NA,14,TRBV11-2,TRBJ2-3,TGTGCCAGCAGGATTCGGGACTGCACAGATACGCAGTATTTT,CASRIRDCTDTQYF
few,NA,13,TRBV7-8,TRBJ1-3,TGTGCCAGCAGCTCCCGCAGGGTAGACACCATATATTTT,CASSSRRVDTIYF
NA,NA,15,TRBV6-2/TRBV6-3,TRBJ2-7,TGTGCCAGCAGTGGAATGACAGGTACTCCCTCCGAGCAGTACTTC,CASSGMTGTPSEQYF
NA,NA,15,TRBV4-2,TRBJ2-7,TGTGCCAGCAGCCCGGCCGCAGGGTCAACCTACGAGCAGTACTTC,CASSPAAGSTYEQYF
once,TRBD1,14,TRBV6-5,TRBJ1-3,TGTGCCAGCAGCCCGGGACAGGGGTTAAACACCATATATTTT,CASSPGQGLNTIYF
NA,NA,11,TRBV7-9,TRBJ1-1,TGTGCCAGCAGCCCATCCACTGAAGCTTTCTTT,CASSPSTEAFF
NA,TRBD1,15,TRBV5-6,TRBJ1-5,TGTGCCAGCAGCTTGAGATCAGGGGGCTGGCAGCCCCAGCATTTT,CASSLRSGGWQPQHF
NA,TRBD2,13,TRBV11-2,TRBJ2-7,TGTGCCAGCAGCTTCGGGACTAGCTACGAGCAGTACTTC,CASSFGTSYEQYF
NA,TRBD1,14,TRBV29-1,TRBJ1-1,TGCAGCGTTAAGGGACAGGGAGGGAACACTGAAGCTTTCTTT,CSVKGQGGNTEAFF
NA,TRBD1,13,TRBV12-3/TRBV12-4,TRBJ2-5,TGTGCCAGCAGTCGGGACAGGGGGGAGACCCAGTACTTC,CASSRDRGETQYF
NA,TRBD2,15,TRBV2,TRBJ2-3,TGTGCCAGCAGATCTAGCGGGGGATTGGCAGATACGCAGTATTTT,CASRSSGGLADTQYF
NA,TRBD2,14,TRBV2,TRBJ2-5,TGTGCCAGCAGTGATGCGGGGGGCTTGGAGACCCAGTACTTC,CASSDAGGLETQYF
NA,NA,16,TRBV10-2,TRBJ2-5,TGCGCCAGCAGTGAGTCGTTAGGACAGGGAGGGGAGACCCAGTACTTC,CASSESLGQGGETQYF
NA,TRBD2,15,TRBV5-1,TRBJ2-7,TGCGCCAGCAGCTCCGGCAGCGGGGGGGCCTACGAGCAGTACTTC,CASSSGSGGAYEQYF
NA,NA,15,TRBV9,TRBJ2-1,TGTGCCAGCAGCGTATCCGGGATGGGGTACAATGAGCAGTTCTTC,CASSVSGMGYNEQFF
NA,TRBD1,16,TRBV9,TRBJ2-1,TGTGCCAGCAGCTTTAATGGACAGGGACCATACAATGAGCAGTTCTTC,CASSFNGQGPYNEQFF
NA,NA,12,TRBV20-1,TRBJ1-3,TGCAGTGCTAGTGGCGGTGGAAACACCATATATTTT,CSASGGGNTIYF
NA,TRBD2,15,TRBV7-2,TRBJ2-3,TGTGCCAGCAGGGCTAGCGGGGGGGGCGCAGATACGCAGTATTTT,CASRASGGGADTQYF
NA,TRBD2,15,TRBV10-2,TRBJ2-7,TGCGCCAGCAGTGAGTCGGGCGGGGGACCCTACGAGCAGTACTTC,CASSESGGGPYEQYF
NA,TRBD2,15,TRBV20-1,TRBJ2-3,TGCAGTGCTAGTTATCCAGCGGGGGGGACAGATACGCAGTATTTT,CSASYPAGGTDTQYF
NA,NA,15,TRBV14,TRBJ1-2,TGTGCCAGCAGTCAAAAGTTCAGGGGCCCTAGAGGCTACACCTTC,CASSQKFRGPRGYTF
NA,NA,14,TRBV2,TRBJ1-2,TGTGCCAGCAGTGAATATCCCACCAGCTATGGCTACACCTTC,CASSEYPTSYGYTF
once,NA,12,TRBV6-5,TRBJ2-5,TGTGCCAGCACCGGGGGGCCGGAGACCCAGTACTTC,CASTGGPETQYF
once,NA,14,TRBV13,TRBJ1-1,TGTGCCAGCAGCTTAACGGGCGGGGAGGCTGAAGCTTTCTTT,CASSLTGGEAEAFF
NA,TRBD1,14,TRBV4-1,TRBJ1-2,TGCGCCAGCAGCCAAGGGGACAGGGCCTATGGCTACACCTTC,CASSQGDRAYGYTF
once,NA,11,TRBV5-6,TRBJ2-3,TGTGCCAGCAGGAGTCTGGATACGCAGTATTTT,CASRSLDTQYF
NA,TRBD2,14,TRBV5-1,TRBJ2-3,TGCGCCAGCAGCTATAGCGGGTCGGAGGATACGCAGTATTTT,CASSYSGSEDTQYF
NA,TRBD1,13,TRBV7-9,TRBJ2-7,TGTGCCAGCACCGGGACAGGGGGAAGGGAGCAGTACTTC,CASTGTGGREQYF
NA,TRBD1,15,TRBV7-3,TRBJ1-3,TGTGCCAGCAGCCCAGGGGGAGACGGTGGAAACACCATATATTTT,CASSPGGDGGNTIYF
NA,NA,15,TRBV5-1,TRBJ1-2,TGCGCCAGCAGCATGCCGGGGGAGGGGAGTGATGGCTACACCTTC,CASSMPGEGSDGYTF
NA,NA,15,TRBV6-1,TRBJ1-2,TGTGCCAGCAGTGAACTGGCAGATGTTAACTATGGCTACACCTTC,CASSELADVNYGYTF
NA,TRBD1,15,TRBV7-9,TRBJ1-5,TGTGCCAGCAGCTTAGCGGGCAGGGGGCATCAGCCCCAGCATTTT,CASSLAGRGHQPQHF
NA,NA,16,TRBV9,TRBJ1-4,TGTGCCAGCAGCAAGGGGGACGGAGCAACTAATGAAAAACTGTTTTTT,CASSKGDGATNEKLFF
NA,NA,13,TRBV10-3,TRBJ1-5,TGTGCCATCAGTAACACAGAAAATCAGCCCCAGCATTTT,CAISNTENQPQHF
NA,NA,20,TRBV12-5,TRBJ1-4,TGTGCTAGTGGTTTGGTCGTACAGGGCGTATTTAGGGGGACTAATGAAAAACTGTTTTTT,CASGLVVQGVFRGTNEKLFF
NA,NA,14,TRBV7-2,TRBJ2-7,TGTGCCAGCAGCTTAGGCAGGGTGAGCTACGAGCAGTACTTC,CASSLGRVSYEQYF
once,NA,15,TRBV19,TRBJ1-5,TGTGCCAGTAGTTCAGGAGGGACTCCTAACGGGCCCCAGCATTTT,CASSSGGTPNGPQHF
NA,NA,17,TRBV10-3,TRBJ2-1,TGTGCCATCAGTGAGTCTCGTGCGGGGGCCGTCTACAATGAGCAGTTCTTC,CAISESRAGAVYNEQFF
once,TRBD1,15,TRBV19,TRBJ2-2,TGTGCCAGTAAAACTCAGGGGGCAATCACCGGGGAGCTGTTTTTT,CASKTQGAITGELFF
NA,TRBD1,14,TRBV12-5,TRBJ2-7,TGTGCTAGTGATGGGACAGGGAGTACCTACGAGCAGTACTTC,CASDGTGSTYEQYF
NA,TRBD1,16,TRBV3-1/TRBV3-2,TRBJ1-2,TGTGCCAGCAGCCAAAACCCATCTACTGGACAGGGAGGCTACACCTTC,CASSQNPSTGQGGYTF
once,NA,13,TRBV18,TRBJ2-7,TGTGCCAGCTCACCACAGGACAACTACGAGCAGTACTTC,CASSPQDNYEQYF
NA,TRBD2,18,TRBV9,TRBJ2-1,TGTGCCAGCAGCTCCCCCCCGGGGGGGGATGACACCTACAATGAGCAGTTCTTC,CASSSPPGGDDTYNEQFF
NA,NA,16,TRBV7-9,TRBJ2-5,TGTGCCAGCAGCTTAGGCTCTGGCGGGGCCCTGGAGACCCAGTACTTC,CASSLGSGGALETQYF
once,NA,15,TRBV7-2,TRBJ1-1,TGTGCCAGCAGCTTAGAATGGGGGGGACGGATTCTAGCTTTCTTT,CASSLEWGGRILAFF
NA,TRBD1,14,TRBV19,TRBJ2-5,TGTGCCAGTAGTAAACAGGGGATCTTGGAGACCCAGTACTTC,CASSKQGILETQYF
NA,TRBD1,15,TRBV19,TRBJ1-2,TGTGCCAGTAGTAAGCCCTGGACAGGGGGTAATGGCTACACCTTC,CASSKPWTGGNGYTF
NA,TRBD1,15,TRBV7-6,TRBJ1-4,TGTGCCAGCAGCAGCTTGACAGGGGCAAATGAAAAACTGTTTTTT,CASSSLTGANEKLFF
NA,NA,15,TRBV28,TRBJ2-2,TGTGCCAGCAGTTTGGGGCCCGGGGGACCCGGGGAGCTGTTTTTT,CASSLGPGGPGELFF
once,NA,13,TRBV5-5,TRBJ2-5,TGTGCCAGCAGCCAGGAAGGCCCAGAGACCCAGTACTTC,CASSQEGPETQYF
NA,NA,15,TRBV5-1,TRBJ1-1,TGCGCCAGCAGCTTGGTGCAGGGCTCGGGCACTGAAGCTTTCTTT,CASSLVQGSGTEAFF
NA,TRBD2,14,TRBV19,TRBJ2-1,TGTGCCAGTAGTATCCTAGCGGGGGGGCGCGAGCAGTTCTTC,CASSILAGGREQFF
few,NA,15,TRBV7-3,TRBJ2-6,TGTGCCAGCAGCCCACAGTACTCTGGGGCCAACGTCCTGACTTTC,CASSPQYSGANVLTF
NA,NA,14,TRBV7-9,TRBJ1-1,TGTGCCAGCAGCCTCAGGGCCCTGAACACTGAAGCTTTCTTT,CASSLRALNTEAFF
NA,TRBD1,15,TRBV10-3,TRBJ1-1,TGTGCCATTCTTGTAGGACAGGGCTTAAGGACTGAAGCTTTCTTT,CAILVGQGLRTEAFF
NA,NA,14,TRBV7-6,TRBJ2-7,TGTGCCAGCAGCGCCCCCGGACAGACCTACGAGCAGTACTTC,CASSAPGQTYEQYF
NA,TRBD2,18,TRBV3-1/TRBV3-2,TRBJ2-5,TGTGCCAGCAGCCATCGGGGGGGCAACTACCCTCTGAAAGAGACCCAGTACTTC,CASSHRGGNYPLKETQYF
NA,NA,13,TRBV4-1,TRBJ1-4,TGCGCCAGCAGTCAGGGGACGTTGGAAAAACTGTTTTTT,CASSQGTLEKLFF